This TCR beta chain was sequenced for a study of PD-L1 blockade in urothelial cancer. Study-level background: The authors examined blood 3 weeks (second dose) and 6 weeks after treatment start.

The study, taken as a whole, reports: Having blood TCR clonality under the median before treatment predicted better survival.

Trimming stripped 0 bases from V and 4 bases from J, with 12 bases between. Germline V gene sequence: CDR1 SEHNR, CDR2 FQNEAQ (reference sequence). The CDR3 length is 15 residues. Assay: immunoSEQ multiplex PCR; the TCRdb copy retains only in-frame clones and omits some. This table has 66,000 or so clones, roughly 86% appearing once. A note on this clone: The antigen is not known.

Time point of the sample: peripheral blood 6 weeks after treatment start. The input for sequencing was PBMCs, taken around atezolizumab (anti-PD-L1) treatment. The chain recombines TRBV7-9 with TRBJ1-1; possibly TRBD1 for D (5 bases). The TCR originated in a man in his 60s with urothelial cancer. CDR3 DNA sequence: TGTGCCAGCAGCTTAGCAGTCAGGGTGAGCACTGAAGCTTTCTTT. It specifies CASSLAVRVSTEAFF. The complete variable domain, with remaining parts taken from reference TRBV7-9 and TRBJ1-1, reads DTGVSQNPRHKITKRGQNVTFRCDPISEHNRLYWYRQTLGQGPEFLTYFQNEAQLEKSRLLSDRFSAERPKGSFSTLEIQRTEQGDSAMYLCASSLAVRVSTEAFFGQGTRLTVV.